These 16 T cell receptor beta chains share one sample of origin, sequenced in a study of beta chain features in type 1 diabetes. General study points: For Type 1 diabetes patients, all four CD4+ subsets carried TCRB CDR3s that were moderately but significantly shorter.

Expressed TCRB transcripts were sequenced because the entire RNA isolate underwent reverse transcription. The repertoire was sequenced with immunoSEQ multiplex PCR; TCRdb's copy has only in-frame clones and lacks some. This table holds around 300,000 clones, roughly 15% found once. No antigens are known for them. The specimen was naive CD4+ T cells from blood. Source of these receptors: a man aged 18-30 years with type 1 diabetes.

The J gene is TRBJ2-1, the V gene TRBV6-6; 11 nucleotides align to TRBD1. Trimming at V came to 6 bases and at J to 8 bases, leaving 3 bases not matched to a gene. Germline V gene sequence: CDR1 MNHNY, CDR2 SVGAGI (reference sequence). The CDR3 extends over 13 amino acids. The CDR3 loop is CASRRTGGDEQFF. CDR3 DNA sequence: TGTGCCAGCAGAAGGACAGGGGGCGATGAGCAGTTCTTC.

The rearrangement joins TRBV30 to TRBJ2-5; TRBD1 matches 8 bases. This CDR3 contains 14 residues. Germline V gene sequence: CDR1 GTSNPN, CDR2 SVGIG (reference sequence). V lost 2 bases and J lost 4; bases outside the gene matches: 6. CDR3 bases: TGTGCCTGGAGTAGAGGACAGGGCCCAGAGACCCAGTACTTC. Protein product: CAWSRGQGPETQYF.

This clone occurred a few times. CDR3 bases: TGTGCCAGCTCGCCCCGGACAAACACCCAAGAGACCCAGTACTTC. Protein sequence: CASSPRTNTQETQYF. The genes are TRBV18 and TRBJ2-5; perhaps TRBD1 as D (5 bases). Germline V gene lookup returns CDR1 KGHSH and CDR2 LQKENI. This CDR3 contains 15 residues. The V end was cut by 6 bases, the J end by 1 base, with 15 bases between.

The rearrangement links TRBV6-5 to TRBJ1-2; TRBD1 aligns across 8 bases. Trimming at V came to 6 bases and at J to 8 bases, leaving 5 bases not matched to a gene. This CDR3 is 12 amino acids long. Germline CDR1 and CDR2: MNHEY and SVGAGI. The DNA for the CDR3 is TGTGCCAGCAGCCATCGACAGGGGGGCTACACCTTC. It encodes CASSHRQGGYTF.

V and J are TRBV29-1 and TRBJ2-5; 11 positions agree with TRBD2. The ends lost 6 bases at V and 10 bases at J; junction bases unmatched: 10. CDR3 length: 13 amino acids. Germline V lookup: CDR1 SQVTM, CDR2 ANQGSEA. The DNA for the CDR3 is TGCAGCGTGCTCCCGGGACTAGCGGAGGACCAGTACTTC. It translates to CSVLPGLAEDQYF.

This clone showed up just a few times. The rearrangement joins TRBV15 to TRBJ2-7; D is possibly TRBD1 (5 bases). The length of the CDR3 is 18 residues. Germline lookup yields CDR1 LNHNV and CDR2 YYDKDF (reference sequence). V was clipped by 0 bases and J by 3 bases, with 21 bases between them. CDR3 sequence (DNA): TGTGCCACCAGCAGAGAGGGGTGGGGCACAGGCGGACACTACGAGCAGTACTTC. It is translated as CATSREGWGTGGHYEQYF.

This chain joins TRBV6-5 and TRBJ2-1; the match to TRBD1 covers 8 bases. Per the germline V gene, CDR1 is MNHEY and CDR2 is SVGAGI. This CDR3 contains 16 residues. With 0 bases clipped from V and 5 bases from J, the junction kept 6 bases outside the gene matches. The CDR3 coding sequence is TGTGCCAGCAGTTACTCGATGAAGACAGGGGACAATGAGCAGTTCTTC. Its protein is CASSYSMKTGDNEQFF.

The J gene is TRBJ2-1, the V gene TRBV25-1, with a weak D call TRBD1 (6 bases). The V end lost 2 bases, the J end lost 8 bases, and 13 bases lay between the germline ends. Germline assignment: CDR1 MGHDK and CDR2 SYGVNS. The CDR3 has 14 amino acids. The CDR3: CASSEMQGRHEQFF. Here the CDR3 DNA reads TGTGCCAGCAGTGAAATGCAGGGGCGCCATGAGCAGTTCTTC.

The chain couples TRBV9 to TRBJ2-3; a weak D match, TRBD1 (6 bases). V dropped 3 bases and J dropped 0 bases, with 14 bases sitting between them. This CDR3 has 16 residues. The V gene's germline CDR1 is SGDLS and CDR2 YYNGEE. The CDR3, as DNA: TGTGCCAGCAGCGGCTTGATCAGGGGAAGCACAGATACGCAGTATTTT. This sequence encodes CASSGLIRGSTDTQYF.

This clone appeared a few times. The chain uses TRBV4-2 and TRBJ2-7; no firm D call. The CDR3 length is 14 residues. With 0 bases removed from V and 4 bases from J, the gap between germline ends came to 10 bases. Per germline, CDR1 LGHNA and CDR2 YNFKEQ. CDR3 nucleotide sequence: TGTGCCAGCAGCCAAGATTTCGCGGTGTACGAGCAGTACTTC. It codes for CASSQDFAVYEQYF.

This clone was counted a few times. This chain connects TRBV30 to TRBJ1-3; D ambiguous. This CDR3 has 16 amino acids. V lost 3 bases and J lost 0, with 15 bases in between. The V gene's germline CDR1 is GTSNPN and CDR2 SVGIG (reference sequence). This CDR3 is CAWRLAGESSGNTIYF. The CDR3 DNA follows: TGTGCCTGGAGATTGGCAGGCGAGAGCTCTGGAAACACCATATATTTT.

This clone has more than one count but fewer than ten. Other DNA sequences in this sample translate to the same CDR3. J is TRBJ2-7 and V is TRBV18, with 10 bases fitting TRBD1. The CDR3 contains 15 residues. Per the germline V gene, CDR1 is KGHSH and CDR2 is LQKENI. Germline trimming cut 2 bases from V and 2 bases from J; bases unmatched to any gene: 3. CDR3 DNA: TGTGCCAGCTCACCAGCGGGACAGGGGCCCTACGAGCAGTACTTC. Translating it yields CASSPAGQGPYEQYF.

This clone was seen a handful of times. The V and J genes are TRBV19 and TRBJ2-4; 7 bases are shared with TRBD1. Germline loops: CDR1 LNHDA, CDR2 SQIVND (reference sequence). The CDR3 runs 14 residues. V was clipped by 4 bases and J by 7 bases; unmatched bases: 7. This CDR3 is CASSNDRVKNIQYF. The CDR3, as DNA: TGTGCCAGTAGTAACGACAGGGTAAAGAACATTCAGTACTTC.

This clone was seen more than once but under ten times. CDR3 sequence: CATSRVKAGSNEQFF. CDR3 DNA sequence: TGTGCCACCAGCAGAGTCAAAGCGGGTAGCAATGAGCAGTTCTTC. The chain couples TRBV15 to TRBJ2-1; a weak D match, TRBD2 (6 bases). Germline V gene sequence: CDR1 LNHNV, CDR2 YYDKDF (reference sequence). The ends were cut back, 1 base at V and 6 bases at J, with 13 bases in the middle. The CDR3 length is 15 residues.

This clone has only a few counts. The genes are TRBV5-6 and TRBJ2-1; D is unresolved. The V end was cut by 0 bases, the J end by 7 bases, with 8 bases between. This CDR3 spans 13 amino acids. Germline assignment: CDR1 SGHDT and CDR2 YYEEEE. As DNA, the CDR3 is TGTGCCAGCAGCTTGGGGTTTCTAAATGAGCAGTTCTTC. Its translation: CASSLGFLNEQFF.

The CDR3 spells CASSSDRNEKLFF. As DNA, the CDR3 is TGTGCCAGCTCATCAGACAGAAATGAAAAACTGTTTTTT. The V and J genes are TRBV18 and TRBJ1-4; TRBD1 is a possible D gene (5 bases). Germline V gene lookup returns CDR1 KGHSH and CDR2 LQKENI. The CDR3 has 13 amino acids. The V and J ends lost 5 bases and 5 bases respectively, with 9 bases between them.